A single T cell receptor beta chain is shown here with its context. Its antigen has not been determined. Base qualities are not recorded, but no much larger clone differs from it by a single base. From the cysteine through the phenylalanine, the CDR3 covers 15 amino acids. Kept here is only the CDR3 DNA, which spans 45 bases and is read in frame from base 1. CDR1 is given as KGHSH and CDR2 as LQKENI, both from the germline V gene. At the junction V is shortened by 3 bases and J by 3 bases, with 14 bases in between. The record originates from a study of T cell responses to AZD1222 COVID-19 vaccine (dated by TCRdb to the early 2020s). With respect to the entire study: A total of approximately 230 trial participants underwent TCR sequencing, of whom some 210 received two doses of AZD1222 and about 25 received two doses of the MenACWY control vaccine. Trial participants were enrolled by age into 18-55, 56-69 and 70-plus year subgroups, with approximately 150, 28 and 58 TCR-sequenced participants respectively.

In light of the paper, this sample's time point label describes: about 28 days (+/-7) after the second vaccine dose. AZD1222 recipients with second doses at about 4 weeks or about 12 weeks were pooled, because spike-specific TCR depth and breadth did not differ between schedules. Samples from vaccinated people were obtained from the UK trials COV001 and COV002, which included a single-blind randomized controlled phase 2/3 trial of AZD1222 (ChAdOx1 nCoV-19) in healthy adults. For TCRbeta chain sequencing, PBMC samples from trial participants were taken at day 0 and at day 28 after the second dose. The CDR3 regions of human TCRbeta chains were subjected to immunosequencing. Concerning the study's data processing: TCRs in the repertoires were compared against a reference library of SARS-CoV-2-specific TCRs that had been generated with the MIRA antigen-specificity platform. Breadth was defined as the fraction of unique TCRs that were SARS-CoV-2-associated. Depth was defined as the fraction of total T cells that were SARS-CoV-2-associated. Using the MIRA data, each spike-specific TCR was mapped to the spike region that the TCR reacts to and placed in a CD4 or CD8 class. Log10-transformed breadth and depth values were compared by one-way ANOVA with Sidak's multiple comparisons tests. TCRdb's version of the immuneACCESS table is confined to in-frame rearrangements and falls short of the full clone set. An unresolved V gene accounts for under half of the shortfall where checked; the remainder is of unknown origin. V, J and clone size are taken as reported in that table, and D and trimming were inferred from the DNA itself. For this sample the table gives about 120,000 clones, of which more than 85% were detected only once. 5% of the sample goes to the ten largest clones.

Paper-wide results and their limitations: Because no day 14 peak-response samples were available, repertoires were characterized only after the peak T cell response. In the small 56-69-year group, the increase in depth fell short of significance, most likely because of low power. Reportedly, almost half of the unique spike-specific TCRs recognized epitopes lying outside the regions that are mutated in the B.1.351 and B.1.1.7 variants. Conclusions about previously exposed vaccinees were limited because only six AZD1222 recipients were SARS-CoV-2 seropositive at baseline. A significant rise in spike-specific TCR breadth and depth was observed after two AZD1222 doses relative to day 0 and relative to MenACWY recipients. Vaccine-associated CD4 TCRs spanned the whole spike protein, with dominant responses in regions 160-218 and 743-854. Participants were mostly white British and included more females than males, and it was suggested by the authors that clonal diversity may have been underestimated.

This chain joins TRBV18 to TRBJ1-1, with a tentative D gene TRBD1 over 6 matching bases. The source material was peripheral blood, sampled 28 days after the second AZD1222 dose. The receptor's source is an adult who received the AZD1222 COVID-19 vaccine. The nucleotide sequence reads as follows: TGTGCCAGCTCACCGTGGTCGGGGGGCGACACTGAAGCTTTCTTT. Translation gives CASSPWSGGDTEAFF.